This TCR beta chain is from a study of tumor-infiltrating lymphocytes in localized non-small cell lung cancer. Measured with immunoSEQ multiplex PCR; TCRdb has only the in-frame clones, and not every one. The repertoire holds tens of thousands of clones, with 69% as singletons. V dropped 0 bases and J dropped 8 bases, with 10 bases sitting between them. CDR1 and CDR2 (germline): LNHNV, YYDKDF (reference sequence). The CDR3 has 13 amino acids. The chain recombines TRBV15 with TRBJ1-1, with D unclear. Input material: lung tumor tissue. This TCR was recovered from a human donor with non-small cell lung cancer. The CDR3 sequence: CATSRDTRFEAFF. The CDR3 DNA follows: TGTGCCACCAGCAGAGATACGAGGTTCGAAGCTTTCTTT.